This TCR beta chain is drawn from a study of molecular identifiers for immune sequencing clone quantification. Background on the study: In the replicates, RNA derived from approximately 20,000 or 100,000 naive CD8 cells was divided into five parts, and four were sequenced.

Methods described previously were used for bulk TCR libraries, and listed TCR primers were applied. TCRdb reprocessed the PCR reads with MiXCR, giving one entry per CDR3 protein. The sample yields about 510,000 distinct CDR3 sequences, around 23% seen once. V was cut by 4 bases and J by 4 bases, with 7 bases left in between. Looked up from germline, CDR1 is SGHAT and CDR2 is FQNNGV. The CDR3 contains 12 residues. What was sequenced was naive CD8+ T cells from blood, with Jurkat cell RNA spiked in. Sample subset: FACS-sorted CD8+CD4-CCR7+CD45RA+ naive T cells. This rearrangement joins TRBV11-2 to TRBJ1-1; D remains unclear. The origin of this receptor is a human donor in good health. Some libraries in this study had Jurkat cell RNA spiked in. CDR3 DNA: TGTGCCAGCAGCTCAAGGAGCACTGAAGCTTTCTTT. It is translated as CASSSRSTEAFF.